Listed here are 10 T cell receptor beta chains from one sample, sequenced in a study of technical replicates of blood from a handful of donors (dated by TCRdb to the late 2010s). Library construction relied on the immunoSEQ multiplex PCR assay. TCRdb's version of the immuneACCESS table is confined to in-frame rearrangements and falls short of the full clone set. An unresolved V gene accounts for under half of the shortfall where checked; the remainder is of unknown origin. The sample contains about 79,000 clones, 75% to 95% of them found a single time. The ten largest clones capture approximately 0.4% of the sample. Sequencing was performed on T cells isolated from PBMCs. The origin of the receptors is a human donor in good health. Some clones in this sample may be carry-over from other donors' samples.

A few counts support this clone. V usage is TRBV19 and J usage is TRBJ2-7, with 8 bases matching TRBD2. Per germline, CDR1 LNHDA and CDR2 SQIVND (reference sequence). Unmatched junction bases numbered 9, after V lost 8 bases and J lost 3 bases. The CDR3 covers 14 residues. CDR3 sequence: CASGMFGTSYEQYF. The CDR3 nucleotides read TGTGCCAGTGGGATGTTCGGGACTAGCTACGAGCAGTACTTC.

The chain employs TRBV5-1 and TRBJ2-1; 9 bases align to TRBD2. Germline V gene sequence: CDR1 SGHRS, CDR2 YFSETQ. The CDR3 consists of 15 residues. Germline trimming cut 5 bases from V and 4 bases from J; bases unmatched to any gene: 7. The DNA of the CDR3 is TGCGCCAGCAGGGCGGGACTAGCCGATTACAATGAGCAGTTCTTC. Amino acids: CASRAGLADYNEQFF.

This chain connects TRBV6-1 to TRBJ2-1, with D maybe TRBD1 (6 bases). Trimming removed 0 bases at V and 10 bases at J, with 10 bases between. The CDR3 consists of 13 residues. Germline lookup yields CDR1 MNHNS and CDR2 SASEGT. CDR3 nucleotides: TGTGCCAGCAGTGAAGCGGGGGCTAACGAGCAGTTCTTC. Translated, it gives CASSEAGANEQFF.

The chain joins TRBV9 to TRBJ2-6; D gene uncertain. CDR1 and CDR2 from the germline V gene are SGDLS and YYNGEE. The CDR3 extends over 15 amino acids. Trimming left V 4 bases short and J 2 bases short, with 10 bases between. Here the CDR3 reads CASSSKLTGANVLTF. The CDR3 nucleotides are TGTGCCAGCAGCTCCAAACTGACTGGGGCCAACGTCCTGACTTTC.

The rearrangement uses TRBV5-1 and TRBJ2-2, with D possibly TRBD1 on 6 matching bases. The length of the CDR3 is 14 residues. The V and J ends lost 3 bases and 3 bases respectively, with 9 bases between them. In germline, CDR1 is SGHRS, CDR2 YFSETQ. CDR3 in DNA: TGCGCCAGCAGCTCAGGGGTCCACACCGGGGAGCTGTTTTTT. This sequence encodes CASSSGVHTGELFF.

This sequence joins TRBV12-5 and TRBJ2-3, with 8 positions matching TRBD2. Germline V gene lookup returns CDR1 LGHNT and CDR2 FRNRAP. The V gene end was trimmed by 8 bases and the J gene end by 8 bases; junction bases not matched to a gene: 12. This CDR3 is built from 14 residues. The CDR3 nucleotides are TGTGCTAGTTCCAGCGGGGGCTTAGTCGGTACGCAGTATTTT. This codes for CASSSGGLVGTQYF. The full variable domain, completed using reference TRBV12-5 and TRBJ2-3, is DARVTQTPRHKVTEMGQEVTMRCQPILGHNTVFWYRQTMMQGLELLAYFRNRAPLDDSGMPKDRFSAEMPDATLATLKIQPSEPRDSAVYFCASSSGGLVGTQYFGPGTRLTVL.

This clone showed up just a few times. This chain links TRBV18 with TRBJ2-4, with 9 bases matching TRBD1. The CDR3 spans 19 residues. The V gene end was trimmed by 5 bases and the J gene end by 0 bases; junction bases not matched to a gene: 14. CDR1 is KGHSH, CDR2 LQKENI, per germline. CDR3 in amino acids: CASSDYGTGKFLAKNIQYF. The CDR3 DNA reads TGTGCCAGCTCAGATTACGGGACAGGGAAATTCCTAGCCAAAAACATTCAGTACTTC.

The rearrangement uses TRBV30 and TRBJ2-7, with TRBD2 matching 12 bases. The V segment lost 2 bases and the J segment 5 bases; nucleotides outside the gene matches: 7. CDR1 and CDR2 from the germline V gene are GTSNPN and SVGIG (reference sequence). The CDR3 contains 15 residues. DNA of the CDR3: TGTGCCTGGAGTACCTCTAGCGGGAGGGCCCACGAGCAGTACTTC. Amino acids: CAWSTSSGRAHEQYF.

The chain combines TRBV5-4 with TRBJ2-1; the D gene is possibly TRBD2 (6 bases). CDR3 length equals 13 residues. Germline-derived CDR1 and CDR2 are SGHNT and YYREEE (reference sequence). Between the trimmed V and J ends, which lost 0 bases and 5 bases, there was a span of 6 bases. The CDR3 loop is CASSLGGDNEQFF. The CDR3, as DNA: TGTGCCAGCAGCTTGGGGGGGGACAATGAGCAGTTCTTC. The full variable domain, rest sourced from reference TRBV5-4 and TRBJ2-1, is ETGVTQSPTHLIKTRGQQVTLRCSSQSGHNTVSWYQQALGQGPQFIFQYYREEENGRGNFPPRFSGLQFPNYSSELNVNALELDDSALYLCASSLGGDNEQFFGPGTRLTVL.

The chain recombines TRBV5-6 with TRBJ2-7; 14 positions agree with TRBD2. CDR1 is SGHDT, CDR2 YYEEEE, per germline. The CDR3 length is 16 residues. Trimming cost V 5 bases and J 4 bases; bases outside gene matches: 8. CDR3 nucleotide sequence: TGTGCCAGCAGACCCGGACTAGCGGGAGGAGGGTACGAGCAGTACTTC. Amino acid sequence: CASRPGLAGGGYEQYF. Filled out from reference TRBV5-6 and TRBJ2-7, the complete variable domain reads DAGVTQSPTHLIKTRGQQVTLRCSPKSGHDTVSWYQQALGQGPQFIFQYYEEEERQRGNFPDRFSGHQFPNYSSELNVNALLLGDSALYLCASRPGLAGGGYEQYFGPGTRLTVT.